These T cell receptor beta chains were read from a single sample in a study of cytomegalovirus exposure and HLA in healthy donors. Sequencing used immunoSEQ multiplex PCR; TCRdb keeps in-frame clones, though not all of them. The sample records around 150,000 clones, roughly 84% being singletons. Sequencing used PBMCs. The receptor set was obtained from a woman aged 18-29 years in good health and CMV-seronegative. Both conserved end residues are part of each CDR3. D genes are given only for firm matches. The listing skips clone size in some rows; elsewhere it reads once, few, many or a size class.

clone size	D gene	V gene	J gene	CDR3 protein	CDR3 DNA
-	-	TRBV7-6	TRBJ1-5	CASSLRGRNQPQHF	TGTGCCAGCAGCTTAAGGGGGAGAAATCAGCCCCAGCATTTT
-	-	TRBV7-9	TRBJ2-7	CASSLGQIPSYEQYF	TGTGCCAGCAGCTTAGGACAGATTCCCTCCTACGAGCAGTACTTC
-	TRBD1	TRBV25-1	TRBJ1-2	CASSEQGANGYTF	TGTGCCAGCAGTGAACAGGGGGCGAATGGCTACACCTTC
-	TRBD1	TRBV5-1	TRBJ1-4	CASSLGQGATNEKLFF	TGCGCCAGCAGCTTGGGGCAGGGGGCAACTAATGAAAAACTGTTTTTT
-	-	TRBV6-5	TRBJ2-7	CASRLHFGNYEQYF	TGTGCCAGCCGACTGCACTTCGGTAACTACGAGCAGTACTTC
-	-	TRBV14	TRBJ2-5	CASSQVRVAGQWRETQYF	TGTGCCAGCAGCCAAGTCAGGGTCGCGGGGCAATGGCGAGAGACCCAGTACTTC
-	TRBD1	TRBV7-8	TRBJ1-4	CASSFSTGLNEKLFF	TGTGCCAGCAGCTTCTCGACAGGGTTAAATGAAAAACTGTTTTTT
-	-	TRBV21-1	TRBJ1-2	CASGGEGRPVPHTNYGYTF	TGTGCCAGTGGGGGGGAGGGACGGCCGGTTCCTCATACTAACTATGGCTACACCTTC
-	-	TRBV30	TRBJ2-3	CAWSASGSYSTDTQYF	TGTGCCTGGAGTGCCTCCGGTAGCTATAGCACAGATACGCAGTATTTT
-	TRBD1	TRBV6-5	TRBJ2-7	CASRTGGSYEQYF	TGTGCCAGCAGGACAGGGGGGTCCTACGAGCAGTACTTC
-	-	TRBV2	TRBJ1-5	CASSPRGSGQPQHF	TGTGCCAGCAGCCCGCGAGGGTCTGGACAGCCCCAGCATTTT
-	TRBD2	TRBV7-3	TRBJ2-3	CASSRISGGATDTQYF	TGTGCCAGCAGCCGTATAAGCGGGGGGGCCACAGATACGCAGTATTTT
-	-	TRBV10-2	TRBJ1-2	CASRDSNWGGYTF	TGCGCCAGCAGGGACAGCAACTGGGGTGGCTACACCTTC
-	-	TRBV5-1	TRBJ1-1	CASSAHLLRVTEAFF	TGCGCCAGCAGCGCGCACCTGTTGAGGGTCACTGAAGCTTTCTTT
once	TRBD1	TRBV5-1	TRBJ1-2	CASSLDRGVHGYTF	TGCGCCAGCAGCTTGGACAGGGGCGTCCATGGCTACACCTTC
-	-	TRBV5-4	TRBJ2-5	CASSKRPPEREETQYF	TGTGCCAGCAGCAAGAGGCCTCCGGAACGAGAAGAGACCCAGTACTTC
-	-	TRBV2	TRBJ1-1	CASKEGRDTEAFF	TGTGCCAGCAAGGAGGGTAGGGACACTGAAGCTTTCTTT
-	TRBD1	TRBV6-6	TRBJ1-1	CASSYGQGNTEAFF	TGTGCCAGCAGTTACGGACAGGGAAACACTGAAGCTTTCTTT
-	-	TRBV9	TRBJ1-3	CASSGSSGNTIYF	TGTGCCAGCAGCGGTTCGTCTGGAAACACCATATATTTT
-	TRBD1	TRBV6-1	TRBJ1-1	CASSLGQGVTEAFF	TGTGCCAGCAGTTTGGGACAGGGAGTTACTGAAGCTTTCTTT
once	TRBD1	TRBV19	TRBJ1-2	CASSIILGTGDYGYTF	TGTGCCAGTAGTATAATCTTGGGGACAGGCGACTATGGCTACACCTTC
-	-	TRBV2	TRBJ1-5	CASSYSNQPQHF	TGTGCCAGCTCTTATAGCAATCAGCCCCAGCATTTT
-	-	TRBV28	TRBJ2-1	CASSFLEGVTYNEQFF	TGTGCCAGCAGTTTTTTGGAAGGGGTCACCTACAATGAGCAGTTCTTC
-	TRBD1	TRBV19	TRBJ1-2	CASSNPSQTGGANYGYTF	TGTGCCAGTAGTAACCCGAGTCAGACAGGGGGGGCTAACTATGGCTACACCTTC
-	TRBD1	TRBV28	TRBJ1-1	CASSWTGGLEAFF	TGTGCCAGCAGTTGGACAGGCGGTCTTGAAGCTTTCTTT
-	-	TRBV7-2	TRBJ1-1	CASSLLRNTEAFF	TGTGCCAGCAGCTTACTGAGGAACACTGAAGCTTTCTTT